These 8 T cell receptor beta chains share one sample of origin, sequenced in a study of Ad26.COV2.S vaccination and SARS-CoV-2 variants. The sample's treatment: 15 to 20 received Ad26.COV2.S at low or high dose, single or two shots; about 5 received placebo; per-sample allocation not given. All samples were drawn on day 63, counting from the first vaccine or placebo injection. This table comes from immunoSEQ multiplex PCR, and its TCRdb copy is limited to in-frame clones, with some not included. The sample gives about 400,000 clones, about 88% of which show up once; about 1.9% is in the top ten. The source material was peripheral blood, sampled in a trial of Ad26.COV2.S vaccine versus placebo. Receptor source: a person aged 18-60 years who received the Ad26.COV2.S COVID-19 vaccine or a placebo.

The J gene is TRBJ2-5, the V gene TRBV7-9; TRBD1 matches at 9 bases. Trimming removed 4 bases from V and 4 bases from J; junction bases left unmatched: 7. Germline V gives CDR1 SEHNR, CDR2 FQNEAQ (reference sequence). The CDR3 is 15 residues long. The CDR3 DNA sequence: TGTGCCAGCAGCTACTCGACAGGGGGGCGAGAGACCCAGTACTTC. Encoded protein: CASSYSTGGRETQYF. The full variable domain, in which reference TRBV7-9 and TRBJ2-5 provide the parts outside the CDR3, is DTGVSQNPRHKITKRGQNVTFRCDPISEHNRLYWYRQTLGQGPEFLTYFQNEAQLEKSRLLSDRFSAERPKGSFSTLEIQRTEQGDSAMYLCASSYSTGGRETQYFGPGTRLLVL.

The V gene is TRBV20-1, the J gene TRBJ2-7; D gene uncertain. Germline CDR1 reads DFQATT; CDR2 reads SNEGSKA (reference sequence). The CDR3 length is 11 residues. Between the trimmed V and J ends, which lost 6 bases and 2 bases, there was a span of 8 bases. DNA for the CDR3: TGCAGTGCAAGCCCGACCTACGAGCAGTACTTC. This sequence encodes CSASPTYEQYF.

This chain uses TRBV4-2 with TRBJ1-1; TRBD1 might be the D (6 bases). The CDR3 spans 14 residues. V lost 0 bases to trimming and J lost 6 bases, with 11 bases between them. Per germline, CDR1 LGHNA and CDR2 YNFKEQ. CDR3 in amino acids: CASSQEVRGAEAFF. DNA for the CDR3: TGTGCCAGCAGCCAAGAAGTCAGGGGCGCTGAAGCTTTCTTT.

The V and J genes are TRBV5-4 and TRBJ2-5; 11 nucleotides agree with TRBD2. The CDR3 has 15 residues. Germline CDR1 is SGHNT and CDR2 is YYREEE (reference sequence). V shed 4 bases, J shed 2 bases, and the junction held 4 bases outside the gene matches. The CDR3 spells CASSPRTSGQETQYF. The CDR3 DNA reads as TGTGCCAGCAGCCCCAGGACTAGCGGGCAAGAGACCCAGTACTTC.

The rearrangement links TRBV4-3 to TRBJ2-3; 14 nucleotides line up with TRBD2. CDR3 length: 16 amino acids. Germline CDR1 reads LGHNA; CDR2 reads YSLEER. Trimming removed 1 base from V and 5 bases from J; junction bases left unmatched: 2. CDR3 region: CASSQGLAGGQDTQYF. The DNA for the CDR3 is TGCGCCAGCAGCCAAGGACTAGCGGGAGGGCAAGATACGCAGTATTTT.

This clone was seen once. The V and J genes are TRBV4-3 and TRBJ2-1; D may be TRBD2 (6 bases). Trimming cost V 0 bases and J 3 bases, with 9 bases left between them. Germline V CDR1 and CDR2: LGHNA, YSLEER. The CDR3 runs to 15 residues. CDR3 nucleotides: TGCGCCAGCAGCCAAGATGACGGGAGCTACAATGAGCAGTTCTTC. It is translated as CASSQDDGSYNEQFF.

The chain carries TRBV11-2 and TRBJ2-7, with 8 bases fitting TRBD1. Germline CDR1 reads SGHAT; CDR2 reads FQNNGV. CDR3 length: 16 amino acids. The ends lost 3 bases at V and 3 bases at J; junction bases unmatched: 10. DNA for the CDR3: TGTGCCAGCAGCTTGGGGACAGGTCTCCTCGGCTACGAGCAGTACTTC. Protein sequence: CASSLGTGLLGYEQYF.

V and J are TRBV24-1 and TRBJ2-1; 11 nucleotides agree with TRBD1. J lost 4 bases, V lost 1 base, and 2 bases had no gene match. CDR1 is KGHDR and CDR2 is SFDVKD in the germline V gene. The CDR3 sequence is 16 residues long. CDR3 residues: CATSDFGTGGYNEQFF. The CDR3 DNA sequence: TGTGCCACCAGTGATTTCGGGACAGGGGGTTACAATGAGCAGTTCTTC.